The clone carrying this TCR beta chain came up many times. What it recognizes is unknown. These data come from a study of identical twins. The CDR3 is made up of 14 amino acids. Looked up from germline, CDR1 is DFQATT and CDR2 is SNEGSKA (reference sequence). V was shortened by 3 bases and J by 5 bases, with 14 bases between the two germline ends. Healthy Caucasians provided all donations. One entry per CDR3 protein results from TCRdb running MiXCR on the 5' RACE reads. Among hundreds of thousands of distinct CDR3 sequences listed, approximately 6.1% were seen once. Broader study findings: Shared out-of-frame alpha sequences (those common to twins) showed excess low generation probability. The abundant beta clonotypes from cord blood had fewer insertions, and memory repertoires had none of this. Weaker excess twin sharing was seen among beta out-of-frame sequences.

The receptor was isolated from a man younger than 30 in good health. The genes are TRBV20-1 and TRBJ1-5; D is unclear. What was sequenced was naive T cells sorted from blood. The CDR3 protein is CSARESGVYQPQHF. Here the CDR3 DNA reads TGCAGTGCTAGGGAGTCAGGAGTTTATCAGCCCCAGCATTTT.